This TCR beta chain derives from a study of blood T cell repertoires in COVID-19. At the level of the study: Samples representing acute and convalescent COVID-19 were sourced from the United States, Italy and Spain. T cells, B-cell-depleted T cells, or PBMCs supplied cDNA or gDNA.

Germline loops: CDR1 DFQATT, CDR2 SNEGSKA (reference sequence). V was cut by 3 bases and J by 4 bases, with 12 bases left in between. This CDR3 comprises 14 residues. In its sample, this clone was seen once. Source study methods: Reference gene primer amplification yielded estimated nucleated cell counts. Libraries were prepared by immunoSEQ multiplex PCR; TCRdb keeps only in-frame clonotypes and omits some of them. Clonal size and the V and J genes are those of that table, whereas D and trimming came from the DNA. The profile shows about 140,000 clones, approximately 90% of them singletons. Enrolled during active infection, Seattle patients were then followed longitudinally.

This TCR was sampled from a human donor with COVID-19, enrolled during active disease. The donor label of this sample is uncertain. The sample consisted of peripheral blood. The J gene is TRBJ1-4, the V gene TRBV20-1; D is uncertain. CDR3 DNA sequence: TGCAGTGCTAGTTCTGTGGGCATTAATGAAAAACTGTTTTTT. Translating it yields CSASSVGINEKLFF.